This TCR beta chain was found in a study of T cells after yellow fever vaccination. Study-level findings and limits: Just a small share of clonotypes turned up in the CD4 compartment as well as the CD8 compartment.

This clonotype has ten or more counts. Its antigen remains unidentified. TCRdb independently ran MiXCR on the 5' RACE reads; one entry per CDR3 protein. The sample has around 140,000 distinct CDR3 sequences; just over 6.5% are singletons. J was trimmed by 2 bases and V by 3 bases; bases with no gene match: 1. Germline V gene lookup returns CDR1 GTSNPN and CDR2 SVGIG (reference sequence). This CDR3 is 13 amino acids long. The specimen comprised CD4+ T cells sorted from PBMCs, sampled 10 days after the yellow fever booster vaccination. This sequence joins TRBV30 and TRBJ1-3; 7 bases align to TRBD1. The clonotype comes from a man younger than 45 who received the YFV17D yellow fever vaccine. The CDR3 is CAWSRGTGNTIYF. Here the CDR3 DNA reads TGTGCCTGGAGCAGGGGGACTGGAAACACCATATATTTT.